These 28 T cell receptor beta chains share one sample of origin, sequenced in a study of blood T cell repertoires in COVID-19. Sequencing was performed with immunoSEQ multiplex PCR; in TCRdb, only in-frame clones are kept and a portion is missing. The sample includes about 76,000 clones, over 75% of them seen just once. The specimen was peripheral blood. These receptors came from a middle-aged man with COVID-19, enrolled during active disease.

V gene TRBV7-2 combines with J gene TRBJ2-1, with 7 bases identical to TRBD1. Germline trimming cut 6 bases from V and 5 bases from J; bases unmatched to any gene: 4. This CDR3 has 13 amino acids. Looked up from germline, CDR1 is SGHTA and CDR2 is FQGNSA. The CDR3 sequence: CASSQGQNNEQFF. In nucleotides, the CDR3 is TGTGCCAGCAGTCAGGGACAGAACAATGAGCAGTTCTTC.

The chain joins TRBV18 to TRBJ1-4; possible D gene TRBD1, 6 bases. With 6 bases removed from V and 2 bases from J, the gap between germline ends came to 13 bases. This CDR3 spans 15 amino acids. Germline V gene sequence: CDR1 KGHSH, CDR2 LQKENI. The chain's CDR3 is CASSQKRGTNEKLFF. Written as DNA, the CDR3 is TGTGCCAGCTCCCAAAAGAGGGGGACTAATGAAAAACTGTTTTTT.

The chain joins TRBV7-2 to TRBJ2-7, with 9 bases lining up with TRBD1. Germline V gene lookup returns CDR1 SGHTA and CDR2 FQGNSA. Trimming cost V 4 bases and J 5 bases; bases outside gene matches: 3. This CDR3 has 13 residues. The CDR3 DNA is TGTGCCAGCAGCTGGGACAGGGAAAACGAGCAGTACTTC. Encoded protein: CASSWDRENEQYF.

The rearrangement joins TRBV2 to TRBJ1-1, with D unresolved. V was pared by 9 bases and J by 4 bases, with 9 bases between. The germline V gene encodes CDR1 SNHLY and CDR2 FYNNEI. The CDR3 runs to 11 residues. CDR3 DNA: TGTGCCAGTGCCGGTAGCACTGAAGCTTTCTTT. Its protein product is CASAGSTEAFF. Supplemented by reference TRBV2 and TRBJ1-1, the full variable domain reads EPEVTQTPSHQVTQMGQEVILRCVPISNHLYFYWYRQILGQKVEFLVSFYNNEISEKSEIFDDQFSVERPDGSNFTLKIRSTKLEDSAMYFCASAGSTEAFFGQGTRLTVV.

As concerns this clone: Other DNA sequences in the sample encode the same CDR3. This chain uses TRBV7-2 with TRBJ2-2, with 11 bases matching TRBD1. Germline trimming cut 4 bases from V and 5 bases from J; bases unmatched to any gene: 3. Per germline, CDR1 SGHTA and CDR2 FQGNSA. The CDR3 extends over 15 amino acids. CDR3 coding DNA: TGTGCCAGCAGCTCGGACAGGGGGCGGACCGGGGAGCTGTTTTTT. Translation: CASSSDRGRTGELFF.

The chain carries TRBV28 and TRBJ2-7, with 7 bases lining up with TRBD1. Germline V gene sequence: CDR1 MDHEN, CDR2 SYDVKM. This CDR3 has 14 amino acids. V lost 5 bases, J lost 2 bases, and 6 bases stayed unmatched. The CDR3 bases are TGTGCCAGCAGTCCCATTCAGGGGGCCTACGAGCAGTACTTC. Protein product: CASSPIQGAYEQYF. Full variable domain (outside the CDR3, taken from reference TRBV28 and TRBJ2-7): DVKVTQSSRYLVKRTGEKVFLECVQDMDHENMFWYRQDPGLGLRLIYFSYDVKMKEKGDIPEGYSVSREKKERFSLILESASTNQTSMYLCASSPIQGAYEQYFGPGTRLTVT.

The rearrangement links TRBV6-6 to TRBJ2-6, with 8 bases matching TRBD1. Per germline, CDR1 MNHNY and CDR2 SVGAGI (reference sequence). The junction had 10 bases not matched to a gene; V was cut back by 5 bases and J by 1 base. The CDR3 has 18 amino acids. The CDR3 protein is CASSQSRGRGSGANVLTF. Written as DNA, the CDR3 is TGTGCCAGCAGTCAATCCAGGGGGCGCGGGTCTGGGGCCAACGTCCTGACTTTC.

CDR3 loop: CASSSRVRVNTEAFF. The CDR3, as DNA: TGTGCCAGTAGTAGCCGAGTACGGGTGAACACTGAAGCTTTCTTT. J is TRBJ1-1 and V is TRBV19, with D uncertain. Germline CDR1 is LNHDA and CDR2 is SQIVND (reference sequence). The V gene lost 4 bases and the J gene lost 0 bases, with 12 bases spanning the gap. CDR3 length equals 15 residues. Full variable domain (missing parts from reference TRBV19 and TRBJ1-1): DGGITQSPKYLFRKEGQNVTLSCEQNLNHDAMYWYRQDPGQGLRLIYYSQIVNDFQKGDIAEGYSVSREKKESFPLTVTSAQKNPTAFYLCASSSRVRVNTEAFFGQGTRLTVV.

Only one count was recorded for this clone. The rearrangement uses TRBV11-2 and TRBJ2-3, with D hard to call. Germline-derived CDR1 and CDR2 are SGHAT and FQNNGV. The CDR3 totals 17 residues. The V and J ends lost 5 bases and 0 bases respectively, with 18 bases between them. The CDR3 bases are TGTGCCAGCAGCCCCCGCGAGATTACAGCTAGCACAGATACGCAGTATTTT. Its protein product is CASSPREITASTDTQYF.

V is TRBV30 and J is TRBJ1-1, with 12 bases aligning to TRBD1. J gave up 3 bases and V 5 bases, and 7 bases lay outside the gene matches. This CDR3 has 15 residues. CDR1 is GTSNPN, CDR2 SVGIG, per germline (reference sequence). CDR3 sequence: CAWVGQGARYTEAFF. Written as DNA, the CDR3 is TGTGCCTGGGTGGGACAGGGGGCGCGGTACACTGAAGCTTTCTTT.

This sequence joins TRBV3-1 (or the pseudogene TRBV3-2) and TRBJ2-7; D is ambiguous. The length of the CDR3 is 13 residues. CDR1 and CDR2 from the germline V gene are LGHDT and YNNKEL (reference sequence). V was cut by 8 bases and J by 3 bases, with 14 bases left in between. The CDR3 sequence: CASQRSANYEQYF. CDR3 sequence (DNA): TGTGCCAGCCAGAGGAGCGCGAACTACGAGCAGTACTTC.

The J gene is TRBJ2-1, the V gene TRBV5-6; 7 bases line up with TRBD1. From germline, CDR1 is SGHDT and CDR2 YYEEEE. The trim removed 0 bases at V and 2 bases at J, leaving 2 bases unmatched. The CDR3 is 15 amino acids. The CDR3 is CASSLGQGAYNEQFF. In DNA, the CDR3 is TGTGCCAGCAGCTTGGGGCAGGGGGCCTACAATGAGCAGTTCTTC.

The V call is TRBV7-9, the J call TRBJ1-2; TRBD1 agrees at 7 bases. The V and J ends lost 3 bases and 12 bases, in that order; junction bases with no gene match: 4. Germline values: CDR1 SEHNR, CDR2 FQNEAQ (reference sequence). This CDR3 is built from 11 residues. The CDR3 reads CASSFTDRHTF. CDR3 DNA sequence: TGTGCCAGCAGCTTTACGGACAGGCACACCTTC.

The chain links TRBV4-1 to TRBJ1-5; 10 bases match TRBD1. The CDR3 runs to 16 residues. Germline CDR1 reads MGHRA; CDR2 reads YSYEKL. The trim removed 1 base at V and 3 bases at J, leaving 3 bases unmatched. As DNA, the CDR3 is TGCGCCAGCAGCCAAGCCGGGACAGGGGCCAATCAGCCCCAGCATTTT. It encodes CASSQAGTGANQPQHF.

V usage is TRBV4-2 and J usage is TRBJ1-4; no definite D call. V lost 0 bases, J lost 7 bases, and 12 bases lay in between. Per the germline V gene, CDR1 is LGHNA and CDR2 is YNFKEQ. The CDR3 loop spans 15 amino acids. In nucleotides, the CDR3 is TGTGCCAGCAGCCAAGAATCGGGGAGGGCTGAAAAACTGTTTTTT. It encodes CASSQESGRAEKLFF.

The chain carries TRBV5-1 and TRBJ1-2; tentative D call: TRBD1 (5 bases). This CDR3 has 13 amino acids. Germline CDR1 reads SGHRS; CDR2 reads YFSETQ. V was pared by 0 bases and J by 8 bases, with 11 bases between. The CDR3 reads CASSLVGEGGYTF. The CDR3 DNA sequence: TGCGCCAGCAGCTTGGTAGGGGAAGGCGGCTACACCTTC.

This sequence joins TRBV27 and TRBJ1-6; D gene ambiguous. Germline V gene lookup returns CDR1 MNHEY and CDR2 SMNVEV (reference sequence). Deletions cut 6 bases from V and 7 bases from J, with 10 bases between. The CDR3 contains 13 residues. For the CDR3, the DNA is TGTGCCAGCAGGCCCCAAGAGAATTCACCCCTCCACTTT. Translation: CASRPQENSPLHF.

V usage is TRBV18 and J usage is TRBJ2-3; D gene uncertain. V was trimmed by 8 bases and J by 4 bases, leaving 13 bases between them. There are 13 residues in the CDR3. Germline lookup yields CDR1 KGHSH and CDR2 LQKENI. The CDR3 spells CASLMGQADTQYF. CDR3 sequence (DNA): TGTGCCAGCCTAATGGGCCAGGCAGATACGCAGTATTTT.

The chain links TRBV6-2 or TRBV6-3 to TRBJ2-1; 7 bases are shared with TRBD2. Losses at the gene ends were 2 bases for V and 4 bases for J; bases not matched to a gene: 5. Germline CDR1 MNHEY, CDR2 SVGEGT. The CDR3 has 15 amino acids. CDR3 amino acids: CASSYTPGGYNEQFF. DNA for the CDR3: TGTGCCAGCAGTTACACACCGGGAGGATACAATGAGCAGTTCTTC.

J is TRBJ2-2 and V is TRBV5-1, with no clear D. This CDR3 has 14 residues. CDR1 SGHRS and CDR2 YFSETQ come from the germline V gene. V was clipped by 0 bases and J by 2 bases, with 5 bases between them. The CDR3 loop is CASSLVTNTGELFF. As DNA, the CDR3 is TGCGCCAGCAGCTTGGTGACTAACACCGGGGAGCTGTTTTTT.

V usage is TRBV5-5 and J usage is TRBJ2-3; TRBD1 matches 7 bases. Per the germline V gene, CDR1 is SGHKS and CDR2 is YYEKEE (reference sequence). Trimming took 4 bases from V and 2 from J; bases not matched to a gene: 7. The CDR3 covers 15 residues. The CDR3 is CASSPRDRITDTQYF. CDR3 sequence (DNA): TGTGCCAGCAGCCCGAGGGACAGAATCACAGATACGCAGTATTTT.

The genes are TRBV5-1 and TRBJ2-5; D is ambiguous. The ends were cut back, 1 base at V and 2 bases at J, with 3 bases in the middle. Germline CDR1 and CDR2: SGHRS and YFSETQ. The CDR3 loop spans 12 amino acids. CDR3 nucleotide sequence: TGCGCCAGCAGCTTGCGGCAAGAGACCCAGTACTTC. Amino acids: CASSLRQETQYF.

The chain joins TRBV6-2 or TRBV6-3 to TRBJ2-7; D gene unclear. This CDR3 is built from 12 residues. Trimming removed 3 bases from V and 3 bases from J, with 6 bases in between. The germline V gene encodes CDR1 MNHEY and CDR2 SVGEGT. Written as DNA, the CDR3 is TGTGCCAGCAGTTATGGGCTCTACGAGCAGTACTTC. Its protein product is CASSYGLYEQYF.

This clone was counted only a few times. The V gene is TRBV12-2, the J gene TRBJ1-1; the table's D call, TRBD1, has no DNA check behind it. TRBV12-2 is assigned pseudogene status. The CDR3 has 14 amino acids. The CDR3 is CASRSRTIGGEAFF. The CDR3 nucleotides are TGTGCAAGTCGCTCCCGGACAATCGGCGGTGAAGCTTTCTTT.

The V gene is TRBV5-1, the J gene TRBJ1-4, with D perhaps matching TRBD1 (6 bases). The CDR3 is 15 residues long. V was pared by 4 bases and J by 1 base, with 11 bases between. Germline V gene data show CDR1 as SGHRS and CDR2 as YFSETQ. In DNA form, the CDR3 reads TGCGCCAGCAGCAAACAGGACAGAACTAATGAAAAACTGTTTTTT. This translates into CASSKQDRTNEKLFF.

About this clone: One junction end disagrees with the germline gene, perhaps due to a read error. CDR3 in amino acids: CASSDSATADYEQYF. The CDR3, as DNA: TGTGCCAGCAGTGACTCCGCGACAGCCGATTACGAGCAGTACTTC. The J gene is TRBJ2-7, the V gene TRBV6-5; D perhaps matches TRBD1 (5 bases). Germline CDR1 reads MNHEY; CDR2 reads SVGAGI. CDR3 length: 15 amino acids.

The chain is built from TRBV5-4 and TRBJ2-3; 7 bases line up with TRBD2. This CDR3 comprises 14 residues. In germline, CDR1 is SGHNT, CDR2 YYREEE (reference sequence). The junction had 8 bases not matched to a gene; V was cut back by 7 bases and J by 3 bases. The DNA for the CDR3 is TGTGCCAGCTGGGTCGGCGGGAGAACAGATACGCAGTATTTT. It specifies CASWVGGRTDTQYF.

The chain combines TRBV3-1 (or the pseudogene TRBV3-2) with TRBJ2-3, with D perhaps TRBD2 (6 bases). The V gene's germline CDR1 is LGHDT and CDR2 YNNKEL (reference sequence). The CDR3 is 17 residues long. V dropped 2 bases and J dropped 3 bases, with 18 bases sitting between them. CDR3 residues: CASSQRLSGLGTDTQYF. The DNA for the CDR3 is TGTGCCAGCAGCCAAAGGCTTAGCGGCCTGGGTACAGATACGCAGTATTTT.